The TCR beta chain described here comes from a study of regulatory T cells in long-lasting Graves disease. Overall study context: Graves' patients (newly diagnosed) had been on antithyroid drugs under 3 months.

This clonotype was recorded at least ten times. Antigen specificity is unknown. According to the study, TCR beta libraries were built with iRepertoire HTBI primers and CDR3-region Arm-PCR. MiXCR was run by TCRdb on the multiplex PCR reads, yielding one entry per CDR3 protein. This sample has under 400,000 distinct CDR3 sequences; about a sixth occur once, and the top ten carry roughly 27%. Germline V gene lookup returns CDR1 MDHEN and CDR2 SYDVKM. This CDR3 is built from 15 residues. V lost 5 bases, J lost 5 bases, and 9 bases stayed unmatched. Notes on the study in general: Compared with new cases, persistent Graves' patients showed reduced TCR diversity.

Indicated time point: newly diagnosed GD, antithyroid drugs for less than 3 months. RNA from PBMCs was the source of the TCR library. The sample also formed part of further work on T cells in Graves' hyperthyroidism and ophthalmopathy. In that study: The model predicted ophthalmopathy a median about 6.6 months before onset.

The material sequenced was peripheral blood mononuclear cells (PBMCs), taken at new diagnosis, from a patient treated with antithyroid drugs. The sequence derives from a man aged 35-49 years with Graves disease. This rearrangement joins TRBV28 to TRBJ2-5; 9 nucleotides match TRBD1. The CDR3 region has the DNA TGTGCCAGCAGTCCCCCCCGGGGACAGGGTGAGACCCAGTACTTC. Translated, it gives CASSPPRGQGETQYF.